Listed below are T cell receptor beta chains from one sample, sequenced in a study of blood T cell repertoires in COVID-19. TCRdb's table, derived via immunoSEQ multiplex PCR, lists solely in-frame clones and lacks some. The data contain 150,000 to 200,000 clones, 80% to 90% of them singletons. The sample consisted of PBMCs or T cells enriched from blood (not recorded which). These receptors all stem from a woman in her 40s with acute COVID-19. The CDR3 runs from the conserved cysteine through the conserved F or W. The D gene is left open where the match is weak. Size is stated for part of the rows, as once, few or many counts, or as a class when the clone is expanded.

>TRBV5-4|TRBD2|TRBJ2-7|-
TGTGCCAGCAGCCGGCCCGCGGGAGTGGCGTCCTACGAGCAGTACTTC
CASSRPAGVASYEQYF
>TRBV28|TRBD1|TRBJ1-2|once
TGTGCCAGCGAAGGGACAGTCGCCTTAGGCTACACCTTC
CASEGTVALGYTF
>TRBV10-3|TRBD1|TRBJ1-4|-
TGTGCCATCGGATCCGGGACAGGGGACGAAAAACTGTTTTTT
CAIGSGTGDEKLFF
>TRBV5-4|TRBD1|TRBJ1-1|-
TGTGCCAGCAGCAAACGATCCGGACAGGGCACTGAAGCTTTCTTT
CASSKRSGQGTEAFF
>TRBV19|TRBD2|TRBJ2-7|-
TGTGCCAGTAGTTCCGGCGGGGGCGAGCAGTACTTC
CASSSGGGEQYF
>TRBV15|TRBD2|TRBJ2-1|-
TGTGCCACCAGCAGGGAGCGGGGGACCTACAATGAGCAGTTCTTC
CATSRERGTYNEQFF
>TRBV30|-|TRBJ1-2|-
TGTGCCTGGAGTGTACAGGGCTATGGCTACACCTTC
CAWSVQGYGYTF
>TRBV18|-|TRBJ2-2|-
TGTGCCAGCTCACCACAAGGCGGCACCGGGGAGCTGTTTTTT
CASSPQGGTGELFF
>TRBV9|TRBD2|TRBJ2-3|-
TGTGCCAGCAGCGCGTATAGGACTAGCGATTCGGCAGATACGCAGTATTTT
CASSAYRTSDSADTQYF
>TRBV5-1|-|TRBJ2-2|-
TGCGCCAGCAGCCCGAGGGGGCGGGGGGCCAACACCGGGGAGCTGTTTTTT
CASSPRGRGANTGELFF
>TRBV27|-|TRBJ1-3|-
TGTTTAGGGAGGGACTCTGGAAACACCATATATTTT
CLGRDSGNTIYF
>TRBV2|TRBD2|TRBJ2-1|-
TGTGCCAGCGGAACGGGGGGGCCGGACAATGAGCAGTTCTTC
CASGTGGPDNEQFF
>TRBV6-4|-|TRBJ1-4|-
TGTGCCAGCAGTGACGGTCCGGACACAACTAATGAAAAACTGTTTTTT
CASSDGPDTTNEKLFF
>TRBV5-5|TRBD1|TRBJ2-7|-
TGTGCCAGCAGCTTACCGGGACAGGGAGACTACGAGCAGTACTTC
CASSLPGQGDYEQYF
>TRBV3-1/TRBV3-2|TRBD1|TRBJ1-4|-
TGTGCCAGCAGCCACTCTACAGGGGAGCGAGAAAAACTGTTTTTT
CASSHSTGEREKLFF